This T cell receptor beta chain was found in a study of blood T cells in healthy people across ages (dated by TCRdb to between 2014 and 2016). Regarding the complete study: In model experiments, template switching captured about one uniquely barcoded TCR beta cDNA molecule for every two T cells. The study analyzed two additional independent replicas of 1 million unique cDNA reads from the same blood draw for two donors, one aged 18 to 30 and one aged 80 or older. To track age-related changes in TCR beta repertoire diversity, the study relied on deep sequencing normalized with unique cDNA molecular identifiers. To avoid experimental bias, donors of different ages were spread randomly across the sequencing lanes. Four age groups were formed from the donors: young (average 16 years), middle-aged (approximately 41), aged (around 68) and long-lived (more than 75). What the authors observed across the whole study: Total diversity estimates from one million sequenced T cells were considered lower bounds and underestimates. Since profiling was done on bulk unsorted PBMCs, naive and antigen-experienced compartments could not be conclusively compared. Because the CMV infection status of the donors was unknown, age-related changes in expanded clonotypes may potentially have been confounded. Observed TCR beta diversity correlated strongly with the percentage of naive T cells measured by flow cytometry. Compared with the aged group, the long-lived group had more naive CD4+ T cells, fewer expanded clones and increased TCR diversity, a pattern suggesting age selection. As age increased, observed TCR beta diversity per million T cells dropped in a roughly linear way, and a significant reduction was already evident by age about 36.

This clonotype was observed many times. Its antigen specificity is not known. Base-call qualities are not available, and no considerably larger clone is one nucleotide away. Systemically healthy Caucasian individuals from Russia, approximately 39 in total and aged roughly 6 to 100 years, were included as donors. Approximately 10 milliliters of peripheral blood were collected from each donor into EDTA-treated Vacutainer tubes. Ficoll-Paque density-gradient centrifugation was used to isolate PBMCs, with at least 7 million obtained per sample. Trizol reagent was used to extract total RNA from PBMCs, with at least 6 micrograms per sample. Naive CD45RAhigh/CD27high T cell percentages were measured by flow cytometry on a PBMC aliquot from every donor. The germline V gene encodes CDR1 SGHTA and CDR2 FQGNSA. Ends trimmed: V by 5 bases, J by 4 bases; bases unmatched to a gene: 6. The CDR3 spans 15 residues, from the cysteine through the phenylalanine. Only the CDR3 portion is preserved as DNA: 45 bases, with reading frame beginning at the first base.

Library preparation used 5' RACE. Reads for this sample came from an Illumina HiSeq 2500. A second PCR of roughly 6 to 11 cycles was run with a J-beta primer mix and a sample-barcoded 5' primer. A template-switch 5' adaptor carrying 12 random nucleotides introduced a unique molecular identifier onto each TCR beta cDNA molecule. At least 2.5 million CDR3-containing paired-end reads were obtained from each sample. First-strand cDNA synthesis was performed from all RNA using the Mint cDNA synthesis kit, with priming by a TRBC-specific oligonucleotide. After uracil-DNA glycosylase treatment, a first 18-cycle PCR used universal primers M1SS and BC2_uni_R on all cDNA. As for the original processing: Normalization of each sample was performed by random selection of 1 million high-quality reads, each carrying a distinct molecular identifier. Instead of being binned into consensus sequences, reads that shared molecular identifiers were thrown out. MiTCR, run with a Q25 quality threshold and the strictest error-elimination algorithm, handled CDR3 identification, clonotype clustering and error correction. A nonparametric unseen species model with Euler transformation was used to estimate lower-bound total TCR beta diversity. TCRdb ran its own pipeline on the public reads, namely fastp trimming at Q25 and MiXCR clone calling, and kept in-frame beta chains. Merged by CDR3 protein, the rows form single entries marked with the most common genes and DNA. V and J calls and clone size were set by TCRdb, not the authors. This sample has about a million distinct CDR3 sequences in its table, and roughly 43% of those were observed once. The ten top clones hold over 10% of the sample.

The receptor was isolated from a man between 25 and 39 years old in good health. The chain is made from TRBV7-2 and TRBJ2-3; 10 central bases correspond to TRBD2. Sequenced input: blood. This receptor has the CDR3 CASSQPTSGADTQYF. The DNA reads as follows: TGTGCCAGCAGCCAACCAACTAGCGGGGCAGATACGCAGTATTTT.